A single sample gave rise to the 32 T cell receptor beta chains below, sequenced in a study of T cells expressing NK-cell markers. Reanalyzing the 5' RACE reads, TCRdb keeps one entry per CDR3 protein, without DNA. This sample's table reports 300,000 to 450,000 distinct CDR3 sequences. Sequencing input: blood T cells: a sorted CD56 or NKG2C T cell subset, CD4+ or CD8+ T cells, or bulk PBMC T cells (not recorded which). Receptor source: a man aged 18-75 years in good health.

The chain links TRBV12-3 or TRBV12-4 to TRBJ2-5; the TRBD2 assignment by TCRdb is unverifiable without DNA. CDR3 size: 14 residues. The CDR3 sequence is CASRPQGPRETQYF.

The chain links TRBV6-2 or TRBV6-3 to TRBJ2-4; TCRdb designates TRBD2, a call that cannot be tested without DNA. Germline assignment: CDR1 MNHEY and CDR2 SVGEGT. The CDR3 extends over 14 amino acids. The CDR3 reads CASSPGPWTFIQYF.

The chain is built from TRBV2 and TRBJ1-2; checking the TCRdb D call of TRBD1 is not possible without DNA. CDR3 length equals 14 residues. In germline, CDR1 is SNHLY, CDR2 FYNNEI. This chain's CDR3 is CASNEGQTNYGYTF.

The gene calls are TRBV6-5 and TRBJ1-1; absent DNA, TCRdb's TRBD1 call cannot be checked. Germline V gene lookup returns CDR1 MNHEY and CDR2 SVGAGI. The CDR3 runs 15 residues. CDR3 protein: CASSPRQGRNTEAFF.

This sequence joins TRBV28 and TRBJ2-7; the TCRdb call, TRBD1, lacks DNA for checking. Per germline, CDR1 MDHEN and CDR2 SYDVKM. CDR3 size: 14 residues. The CDR3 here is CASSLPGKKYEQYF.

The J gene is TRBJ2-1, the V gene TRBV7-8. This CDR3 has 15 amino acids. CDR1 is SGHVS, CDR2 FQNEAQ, per germline. The CDR3 here is CASSFLGPKFNEQFF.

This chain joins TRBV21-1 and TRBJ1-1; as DNA is missing, the TRBD1 call by TCRdb cannot be tested. TRBV21-1 is given as a pseudogene. The CDR3 covers 15 residues. The chain's CDR3 is CASSKGQLMNTEAFF.

The chain joins TRBV6-5 to TRBJ1-2. This CDR3 has 15 residues. The V gene's germline CDR1 is MNHEY and CDR2 SVGAGI. This CDR3 is CASSYSSGAPRGYTF.

This chain uses TRBV28 with TRBJ2-2. The CDR3 length is 15 residues. The germline V gene encodes CDR1 MDHEN and CDR2 SYDVKM. The CDR3 spells CASNPGPLNTGELFF.

This chain uses TRBV2 with TRBJ2-1; absent DNA, TCRdb's TRBD2 call cannot be checked. The CDR3 extends over 15 amino acids. The germline gives CDR1 SNHLY, CDR2 FYNNEI. The CDR3 spells CASSVSGLGNNEQFF. Full variable domain (rest looked up from reference TRBV2 and TRBJ2-1): EPEVTQTPSHQVTQMGQEVILRCVPISNHLYFYWYRQILGQKVEFLVSFYNNEISEKSEIFDDQFSVERPDGSNFTLKIRSTKLEDSAMYFCASSVSGLGNNEQFFGPGTRLTVL.

The chain is built from TRBV20-1 and TRBJ2-4; lacking DNA, the TRBD2 call made by TCRdb goes unchecked. The length of the CDR3 is 14 residues. CDR1 and CDR2 (germline): DFQATT, SNEGSKA (reference sequence). CDR3 protein: CSAPGLEAKNIQYF.

This chain links TRBV7-2 with TRBJ2-7; the TRBD2 assignment by TCRdb is unverifiable without DNA. The V gene's germline CDR1 is SGHTA and CDR2 FQGNSA. The length of the CDR3 is 15 residues. The CDR3 here is CASSFLAGASYEQYF.

J is TRBJ2-7 and V is TRBV6-1; there is no DNA to check the TCRdb D call of TRBD1. The CDR3 is 15 residues long. CDR1 and CDR2 (germline): MNHNS, SASEGT. The CDR3 loop is CASSEGKTGAYEQYF.

J is TRBJ2-1 and V is TRBV7-2; TCRdb designates TRBD1, a call that cannot be tested without DNA. CDR3 length: 14 amino acids. The V gene's germline CDR1 is SGHTA and CDR2 FQGNSA. CDR3 in amino acids: CASSFGGGENEQFF.

The chain recombines TRBV5-1 with TRBJ2-1; checking the TCRdb D call of TRBD2 is not possible without DNA. CDR1 and CDR2 (germline): SGHRS, YFSETQ. The CDR3 extends over 15 amino acids. The CDR3 region is CASSSSGGSYNEQFF.

This sequence joins TRBV29-1 and TRBJ2-5; TCRdb reports TRBD1, a call that lacks DNA to check it against. Germline V gene data show CDR1 as SQVTM and CDR2 as ANQGSEA. The CDR3 contains 14 residues. The CDR3 reads CSVGTASWGETQYF.

The rearrangement links TRBV12-3 or TRBV12-4 to TRBJ2-3; TCRdb proposes TRBD2, but this gene call is untestable without DNA. CDR3 length: 15 residues. This CDR3 reads CASSLVGTSGNTQYF.

The CDR3 sequence: CASSYQRGDGEQFF. The V gene is TRBV6-5, the J gene TRBJ2-1; the TCRdb D gene call, TRBD2, has no DNA to confirm it. CDR1 and CDR2 (germline): MNHEY, SVGAGI. The CDR3 totals 14 residues.

The rearrangement joins TRBV20-1 to TRBJ2-3; TCRdb's D gene call, TRBD2, goes unchecked for lack of DNA. Germline V gene data show CDR1 as DFQATT and CDR2 as SNEGSKA (reference sequence). The CDR3 totals 16 residues. The CDR3 here is CSARELWPGTTDTQYF.

The V call is TRBV27, the J call TRBJ2-1; without DNA, the TCRdb call of TRBD2 cannot be checked. Germline loops: CDR1 MNHEY, CDR2 SMNVEV (reference sequence). CDR3 length: 16 residues. Here the CDR3 reads CAIARTGTATYNEQFF.

The CDR3 sequence is CASRSRQDTQYF. V is TRBV6-1 and J is TRBJ2-3; TCRdb indicates TRBD2, and absent DNA this call remains unverified. This CDR3 region has 12 residues. Germline loops: CDR1 MNHNS, CDR2 SASEGT.

The chain couples TRBV10-3 to TRBJ1-6. Germline CDR1 and CDR2: ENHRY and SYGVKD. The CDR3 has 13 residues. CDR3 protein: CAITRDPNSPLHF.

The chain employs TRBV6-5 and TRBJ1-4; TCRdb indicates TRBD1, and absent DNA this call remains unverified. The CDR3 contains 13 residues. The germline CDR1 and CDR2 sequences are MNHEY and SVGAGI. CDR3 sequence reads: CASSWGYGEKLFF.

V gene TRBV7-8 combines with J gene TRBJ2-3; the TCRdb D gene call, TRBD2, has no DNA to confirm it. The CDR3 is made up of 13 amino acids. Germline V CDR1 and CDR2: SGHVS, FQNEAQ. CDR3 protein: CASSPRRADTQYF.

This chain uses TRBV20-1 with TRBJ2-7; TCRdb's D call of TRBD1 is untestable without DNA. The CDR3 sequence is 14 residues long. CDR1 DFQATT and CDR2 SNEGSKA come from the germline V gene (reference sequence). CDR3 sequence: CSARVGTGGKEQYF.

The chain employs TRBV7-2 and TRBJ1-2; checking the TCRdb D call of TRBD1 is not possible without DNA. In germline, CDR1 is SGHTA, CDR2 FQGNSA. The CDR3 sequence is 16 residues long. CDR3 amino acids: CASSLDAGAGNYGYTF.

The V and J genes are TRBV12-3 or TRBV12-4 and TRBJ2-7; TCRdb proposes TRBD1, but this gene call is untestable without DNA. The length of the CDR3 is 15 residues. CDR3 protein: CASSFAGQGLYEQYF.

The V call is TRBV6-1, the J call TRBJ2-5; TCRdb proposes TRBD1, but this gene call is untestable without DNA. This CDR3 spans 14 amino acids. Germline V lookup: CDR1 MNHNS, CDR2 SASEGT. The CDR3 here is CASSKDTGARAQYF.

V usage is TRBV11-1 and J usage is TRBJ2-3. Germline CDR1 is SGHAT and CDR2 is FQDESV (reference sequence). The CDR3 is 19 residues long. This CDR3 reads CASSLALFTGKTSTDTQYF.

The CDR3 loop is CASSRFRDRGRNEKLFF. The V gene is TRBV7-9, the J gene TRBJ1-4; the TCRdb D gene call, TRBD1, has no DNA to confirm it. Germline loops: CDR1 SEHNR, CDR2 FQNEAQ (reference sequence). The CDR3 extends over 17 amino acids.

The chain is built from TRBV12-3 or TRBV12-4 and TRBJ1-1; checking the TCRdb D call of TRBD1 is not possible without DNA. CDR3 length: 13 amino acids. The CDR3: CASSFGGSAEAFF.

The genes are TRBV6-5 and TRBJ2-1; no DNA is available, so the TRBD1 call from TCRdb remains unchecked. CDR3 length: 15 amino acids. Germline values: CDR1 MNHEY, CDR2 SVGAGI. CDR3 region: CASSYAEQGINEQFF.